This is a list of T cell receptor beta chains from one sample in a study of a mutant IDH1 vaccine in newly diagnosed glioma. Their antigen targets remain unknown. Assay used: immunoSEQ multiplex PCR; TCRdb lists only in-frame clones, some missing. The sample carries 20,000 to 30,000 clones, 82% recorded once. Sample: PBMCs, taken from a glioma patient whose treatment included an IDH1 peptide vaccine. The receptor set was obtained from a man between 40 and 49 years old with glioma. Some clones in this sample may be carry-over from other donors' samples. CDR3s include the opening cysteine and the closing phenylalanine or tryptophan. A D gene is named only where the DNA matches it firmly. Size tells how often a clone was seen (once, few, many) or the class of an expanded clone, and some rows leave it out.

TGTGCCTGGAATGCCTACACTGAAGCTTTCTTT	CAWNAYTEAFF	few	TRBJ1-1	TRBV30	-
TGCAGCGTTGAAGTCGTACTAGGACAGGGAATATTCACCGGGGAGCTGTTTTTT	CSVEVVLGQGIFTGELFF	-	TRBJ2-2	TRBV29-1	TRBD1
TGTGCCAGCTCCGCTAGTCGGAACACCGGGGAGCTGTTTTTT	CASSASRNTGELFF	-	TRBJ2-2	TRBV18	-
TGTGCCAGCAGCTTCCAGGGGCAAGAGCAGTACTTC	CASSFQGQEQYF	-	TRBJ2-7	TRBV5-5	-
TGTGCCAGCAGACTGACAGGTAACGGCTACACCTTC	CASRLTGNGYTF	-	TRBJ1-2	TRBV2	-
TGTGCCAGCAGTCCCCGGAATCTGGGTCGGCAGCCCCAGCATTTT	CASSPRNLGRQPQHF	-	TRBJ1-5	TRBV27	-
TGCAGCGTACTTACAGAGAACACTGAAGCTTTCTTT	CSVLTENTEAFF	-	TRBJ1-1	TRBV29-1	-
TGTGCCAGCAGTTCGGCGGACAGTTTCTACAATGAGCAGTTCTTC	CASSSADSFYNEQFF	-	TRBJ2-1	TRBV6-5	-
TGTGCCAGTAGTGTGGGGGGCAGCCAAGAGACCCAGTACTTC	CASSVGGSQETQYF	-	TRBJ2-5	TRBV19	-
TGTGCCAGTCGTATGGCAGACTCTGGGGCCAACGTCCTGACTTTC	CASRMADSGANVLTF	-	TRBJ2-6	TRBV9	-
TGTGCCAGCAGCCAACATGTAGGGAATGAGCAGTTCTTC	CASSQHVGNEQFF	-	TRBJ2-1	TRBV16	-
TGCGCCAGCAGCCCCGGGTCCACAGATACGCAGTATTTT	CASSPGSTDTQYF	once	TRBJ2-3	TRBV4-1	-
TGTGCCAGCAGTGAACAGGGTTATGATGGCTACACCTTC	CASSEQGYDGYTF	once	TRBJ1-2	TRBV6-1	-
TGTGCCAGCAGCTCGGATCTGATAAGTAGGACAGGGTCTTCAGGTGGGGCCAACGTCCTGACTTTC	CASSSDLISRTGSSGGANVLTF	-	TRBJ2-6	TRBV13	TRBD1
TGTGCCAGCAGCTTAGATGAGACAGGGCTGACTGAAGCTTTCTTT	CASSLDETGLTEAFF	-	TRBJ1-1	TRBV11-2	TRBD1
TGTGCCAGCTCACTGATAGGCCCCACTGAAGCTTTCTTT	CASSLIGPTEAFF	-	TRBJ1-1	TRBV18	-
TGTGCCTGGACCAGGTGGGATCCCAGGCCACGGCAGTACTTC	CAWTRWDPRPRQYF	-	TRBJ2-7	TRBV30	-
TGCGCCAGCAGCTTGACGGGGGGAAACACCGGGGAGCTGTTTTTT	CASSLTGGNTGELFF	-	TRBJ2-2	TRBV5-1	TRBD2
TGTGCCAGCAGTGAATGGTCAGGACCGATTGGGACCCAGTACTTC	CASSEWSGPIGTQYF	-	TRBJ2-5	TRBV2	-
TGTGCCAGTAGTATTGGGACCTCTACTGAAGCTTTCTTT	CASSIGTSTEAFF	-	TRBJ1-1	TRBV19	-
TGTGCCAGCAGCTGGAGGGGTAGCACAGATACGCAGTATTTT	CASSWRGSTDTQYF	-	TRBJ2-3	TRBV5-4	-
TGTGCCAGCAGCTTAATGTCCAGAGACAATGAGCAGTTCTTC	CASSLMSRDNEQFF	-	TRBJ2-1	TRBV7-2	-
TGCAGCGTTGAAGATCTAGGGAACGAGCAGTACTTC	CSVEDLGNEQYF	-	TRBJ2-7	TRBV29-1	-
TGTGCCAGCAGCCTGGGACACAATCAGCCCCAGCATTTT	CASSLGHNQPQHF	few	TRBJ1-5	TRBV9	-
TGTGCCAGCAGCATTCGGGGAGGCGGGGAGCTGTTTTTT	CASSIRGGGELFF	-	TRBJ2-2	TRBV4-2	-
TGTGCCAGTAGTATTGGGTCGCCCCAGCATTTT	CASSIGSPQHF	-	TRBJ1-5	TRBV19	-
TGTGCCAGCAGCCAGGGATTCTACGAGCAGTACTTC	CASSQGFYEQYF	-	TRBJ2-7	TRBV11-2	-
TGTGCCAGCAGCCACTGGGAGGGGCTCTCTGGGGCCAACGTCCTGACTTTC	CASSHWEGLSGANVLTF	-	TRBJ2-6	TRBV14	TRBD2